This TCR beta chain appears in the sequencing data of a study of CD8 T cells in ankylosing spondylitis. There are 14 residues in the CDR3. Germline-derived CDR1 and CDR2 are SGHKS and YYEKEE (reference sequence). Trimming took 4 bases from V and 5 from J, leaving 13 bases between them. Findings and limits, study-wide: Characteristic, it appeared, of ankylosing spondylitis blood was a TCR beta motif of 7 or 8 highly homologous variants.

TCRdb re-called the 5' RACE reads with MiXCR, one entry per CDR3 protein. The sample holds some 840,000 distinct CDR3 sequences, 12% seen once. This clonotype was seen more than once but under ten times. Its antigen is unknown. The rearrangement links TRBV5-5 to TRBJ2-1, with D unresolved. The specimen sequenced was blood, either unsorted or a sorted T cell fraction (not recorded which). The receptor's source is a male donor with ankylosing spondylitis. CDR3 sequence: CASSRATPDNEQFF. CDR3 sequence (DNA): TGTGCCAGCAGCCGAGCGACTCCTGACAATGAGCAGTTCTTC.